This T cell receptor beta chain comes out of a study of blood T cell repertoires in COVID-19. About the research overall: Both acute and convalescent COVID-19 samples were obtained from the United States, Italy and Spain. In each case, the material was cDNA or gDNA derived from T cells, B-cell-depleted T cells, or PBMCs.

Germline CDR1 reads SGHDT; CDR2 reads YYEEEE. This CDR3 comprises 13 residues. Trimming took off 0 bases at V and 11 bases at J, with 12 bases between the two ends. Original methodology: Reference gene primers were amplified, and this amplification served to estimate nucleated cell counts. TCRdb's copy holds only in-frame clones and misses some; the assay was immunoSEQ multiplex PCR. V, J and clone size are those of that table, while D and trimming were read from the DNA. This sample has 100,000 to 150,000 clones, with approximately 88% found just once. The sequence came from a man in his forties or fifties with acute or convalescent COVID-19. Sequencing used peripheral blood. The chain joins TRBV5-6 to TRBJ2-4; a possible D gene is TRBD1 (6 bases). The CDR3 loop is CASSLDGTNFQYF. DNA for the CDR3: TGTGCCAGCAGCTTGGACGGGACAAATTTTCAGTACTTC.